This is a list of T cell receptor beta chains from one sample in a study of control samples from healthy donors and cancer patients. Here immunoSEQ multiplex PCR was the method, and the copy in TCRdb shows in-frame clones only, minus some. The sample shows about 92,000 clones, around 82% of them seen only once. The source material was blood. Receptors originate from a woman aged 55-69 years in good health. Both conserved end residues are part of each CDR3. The order of the fields is V gene, CDR3 protein.

V: TRBV5-1
CDR3: CASSSNYNIQYF

V: TRBV7-2
CDR3: CASTGQGMGPYEQYF

V: TRBV7-2
CDR3: CASSALGAGGQETQYF

V: TRBV3-1/TRBV3-2
CDR3: CASSQYRDRGDEQYF

V: TRBV4-1
CDR3: CASSPIWTGGEKLFF

V: TRBV3-1/TRBV3-2
CDR3: CASSQSQGWQPQHF

V: TRBV7-9
CDR3: CASSLTGNSGNTIYF

V: TRBV5-4
CDR3: CASSGSTGNYGYTF

V: TRBV27
CDR3: CASSLSFLSGTASLEPQHF

V: TRBV7-9
CDR3: CASSLAQTDTQYF

V: TRBV18
CDR3: CASSLDRAGANVLTF

V: TRBV7-9
CDR3: CASTLGGSVDTQYF

V: TRBV2
CDR3: CASRRTGGITGELFF

V: TRBV6-2/TRBV6-3
CDR3: CASSPYPTGNVGYEQYF

V: TRBV19
CDR3: CASIGRDLYGYTF

V: TRBV7-6
CDR3: CASSLGTGGGYTF

V: TRBV7-8
CDR3: CASSSRGGYGSGNTIYF

V: TRBV6-6
CDR3: CASTVTGANYGYTF

V: TRBV21-1
CDR3: CAPEAGGAYTGELFF

V: TRBV29-1
CDR3: CSVRSKPGHSDGYTF

V: TRBV19
CDR3: CASSLGTVNSPLHF

V: TRBV18
CDR3: CASSPVTGWNTEAFF

V: TRBV28
CDR3: CASSTYGTGPNEKLFF

V: TRBV15
CDR3: CATSRGAAASTDTQYF

V: TRBV5-8
CDR3: CASSLVRGGIYSGANVLTF

V: TRBV5-1
CDR3: CASSLSWGRSDYGYTF

V: TRBV20-1
CDR3: CSAANTEAFF

V: TRBV18
CDR3: CASSSLTSRSYNEQFF

V: TRBV18
CDR3: CASSPGGAGWDYGYTF

V: TRBV3-1/TRBV3-2
CDR3: CASRPRTGGLPGANVLTF

V: TRBV11-3
CDR3: CASSVGLTFGEQFF

V: TRBV11-2
CDR3: CASSLVGEQYF

V: TRBV7-9
CDR3: CASSRIVSSGFLNEQFF

V: TRBV2
CDR3: CASRGLLRSYEQYF

V: TRBV19
CDR3: CASRPRGRTDEQFF

V: TRBV6-2/TRBV6-3
CDR3: CASSYIVNTEAFF

V: TRBV5-5
CDR3: CASSFSASTDTQYF

V: TRBV12-3/TRBV12-4
CDR3: CASSFLDSSPLHF

V: TRBV19
CDR3: CASSISRGVDGYTF

V: TRBV18
CDR3: CASSPSHRGQSEKLFF

V: TRBV25-1
CDR3: CASRGDRGHNSPLHF

V: TRBV10-3
CDR3: CATSWADQETQYF

V: TRBV5-1
CDR3: CASSLGAGTDTQYF

V: TRBV5-5
CDR3: CASSLMSGGLAKNIQYF

V: TRBV7-2
CDR3: CASSPTGGVGEQYF

V: TRBV7-2
CDR3: CASSLAGGQETQYF

V: TRBV15
CDR3: CASKVSPLHF

V: TRBV11-2
CDR3: CASSLGGGLAALTSYEQYF

V: TRBV13
CDR3: CASSYPVPENYGYTF

V: TRBV21-1
CDR3: CASSKGLARCLDQPQHF